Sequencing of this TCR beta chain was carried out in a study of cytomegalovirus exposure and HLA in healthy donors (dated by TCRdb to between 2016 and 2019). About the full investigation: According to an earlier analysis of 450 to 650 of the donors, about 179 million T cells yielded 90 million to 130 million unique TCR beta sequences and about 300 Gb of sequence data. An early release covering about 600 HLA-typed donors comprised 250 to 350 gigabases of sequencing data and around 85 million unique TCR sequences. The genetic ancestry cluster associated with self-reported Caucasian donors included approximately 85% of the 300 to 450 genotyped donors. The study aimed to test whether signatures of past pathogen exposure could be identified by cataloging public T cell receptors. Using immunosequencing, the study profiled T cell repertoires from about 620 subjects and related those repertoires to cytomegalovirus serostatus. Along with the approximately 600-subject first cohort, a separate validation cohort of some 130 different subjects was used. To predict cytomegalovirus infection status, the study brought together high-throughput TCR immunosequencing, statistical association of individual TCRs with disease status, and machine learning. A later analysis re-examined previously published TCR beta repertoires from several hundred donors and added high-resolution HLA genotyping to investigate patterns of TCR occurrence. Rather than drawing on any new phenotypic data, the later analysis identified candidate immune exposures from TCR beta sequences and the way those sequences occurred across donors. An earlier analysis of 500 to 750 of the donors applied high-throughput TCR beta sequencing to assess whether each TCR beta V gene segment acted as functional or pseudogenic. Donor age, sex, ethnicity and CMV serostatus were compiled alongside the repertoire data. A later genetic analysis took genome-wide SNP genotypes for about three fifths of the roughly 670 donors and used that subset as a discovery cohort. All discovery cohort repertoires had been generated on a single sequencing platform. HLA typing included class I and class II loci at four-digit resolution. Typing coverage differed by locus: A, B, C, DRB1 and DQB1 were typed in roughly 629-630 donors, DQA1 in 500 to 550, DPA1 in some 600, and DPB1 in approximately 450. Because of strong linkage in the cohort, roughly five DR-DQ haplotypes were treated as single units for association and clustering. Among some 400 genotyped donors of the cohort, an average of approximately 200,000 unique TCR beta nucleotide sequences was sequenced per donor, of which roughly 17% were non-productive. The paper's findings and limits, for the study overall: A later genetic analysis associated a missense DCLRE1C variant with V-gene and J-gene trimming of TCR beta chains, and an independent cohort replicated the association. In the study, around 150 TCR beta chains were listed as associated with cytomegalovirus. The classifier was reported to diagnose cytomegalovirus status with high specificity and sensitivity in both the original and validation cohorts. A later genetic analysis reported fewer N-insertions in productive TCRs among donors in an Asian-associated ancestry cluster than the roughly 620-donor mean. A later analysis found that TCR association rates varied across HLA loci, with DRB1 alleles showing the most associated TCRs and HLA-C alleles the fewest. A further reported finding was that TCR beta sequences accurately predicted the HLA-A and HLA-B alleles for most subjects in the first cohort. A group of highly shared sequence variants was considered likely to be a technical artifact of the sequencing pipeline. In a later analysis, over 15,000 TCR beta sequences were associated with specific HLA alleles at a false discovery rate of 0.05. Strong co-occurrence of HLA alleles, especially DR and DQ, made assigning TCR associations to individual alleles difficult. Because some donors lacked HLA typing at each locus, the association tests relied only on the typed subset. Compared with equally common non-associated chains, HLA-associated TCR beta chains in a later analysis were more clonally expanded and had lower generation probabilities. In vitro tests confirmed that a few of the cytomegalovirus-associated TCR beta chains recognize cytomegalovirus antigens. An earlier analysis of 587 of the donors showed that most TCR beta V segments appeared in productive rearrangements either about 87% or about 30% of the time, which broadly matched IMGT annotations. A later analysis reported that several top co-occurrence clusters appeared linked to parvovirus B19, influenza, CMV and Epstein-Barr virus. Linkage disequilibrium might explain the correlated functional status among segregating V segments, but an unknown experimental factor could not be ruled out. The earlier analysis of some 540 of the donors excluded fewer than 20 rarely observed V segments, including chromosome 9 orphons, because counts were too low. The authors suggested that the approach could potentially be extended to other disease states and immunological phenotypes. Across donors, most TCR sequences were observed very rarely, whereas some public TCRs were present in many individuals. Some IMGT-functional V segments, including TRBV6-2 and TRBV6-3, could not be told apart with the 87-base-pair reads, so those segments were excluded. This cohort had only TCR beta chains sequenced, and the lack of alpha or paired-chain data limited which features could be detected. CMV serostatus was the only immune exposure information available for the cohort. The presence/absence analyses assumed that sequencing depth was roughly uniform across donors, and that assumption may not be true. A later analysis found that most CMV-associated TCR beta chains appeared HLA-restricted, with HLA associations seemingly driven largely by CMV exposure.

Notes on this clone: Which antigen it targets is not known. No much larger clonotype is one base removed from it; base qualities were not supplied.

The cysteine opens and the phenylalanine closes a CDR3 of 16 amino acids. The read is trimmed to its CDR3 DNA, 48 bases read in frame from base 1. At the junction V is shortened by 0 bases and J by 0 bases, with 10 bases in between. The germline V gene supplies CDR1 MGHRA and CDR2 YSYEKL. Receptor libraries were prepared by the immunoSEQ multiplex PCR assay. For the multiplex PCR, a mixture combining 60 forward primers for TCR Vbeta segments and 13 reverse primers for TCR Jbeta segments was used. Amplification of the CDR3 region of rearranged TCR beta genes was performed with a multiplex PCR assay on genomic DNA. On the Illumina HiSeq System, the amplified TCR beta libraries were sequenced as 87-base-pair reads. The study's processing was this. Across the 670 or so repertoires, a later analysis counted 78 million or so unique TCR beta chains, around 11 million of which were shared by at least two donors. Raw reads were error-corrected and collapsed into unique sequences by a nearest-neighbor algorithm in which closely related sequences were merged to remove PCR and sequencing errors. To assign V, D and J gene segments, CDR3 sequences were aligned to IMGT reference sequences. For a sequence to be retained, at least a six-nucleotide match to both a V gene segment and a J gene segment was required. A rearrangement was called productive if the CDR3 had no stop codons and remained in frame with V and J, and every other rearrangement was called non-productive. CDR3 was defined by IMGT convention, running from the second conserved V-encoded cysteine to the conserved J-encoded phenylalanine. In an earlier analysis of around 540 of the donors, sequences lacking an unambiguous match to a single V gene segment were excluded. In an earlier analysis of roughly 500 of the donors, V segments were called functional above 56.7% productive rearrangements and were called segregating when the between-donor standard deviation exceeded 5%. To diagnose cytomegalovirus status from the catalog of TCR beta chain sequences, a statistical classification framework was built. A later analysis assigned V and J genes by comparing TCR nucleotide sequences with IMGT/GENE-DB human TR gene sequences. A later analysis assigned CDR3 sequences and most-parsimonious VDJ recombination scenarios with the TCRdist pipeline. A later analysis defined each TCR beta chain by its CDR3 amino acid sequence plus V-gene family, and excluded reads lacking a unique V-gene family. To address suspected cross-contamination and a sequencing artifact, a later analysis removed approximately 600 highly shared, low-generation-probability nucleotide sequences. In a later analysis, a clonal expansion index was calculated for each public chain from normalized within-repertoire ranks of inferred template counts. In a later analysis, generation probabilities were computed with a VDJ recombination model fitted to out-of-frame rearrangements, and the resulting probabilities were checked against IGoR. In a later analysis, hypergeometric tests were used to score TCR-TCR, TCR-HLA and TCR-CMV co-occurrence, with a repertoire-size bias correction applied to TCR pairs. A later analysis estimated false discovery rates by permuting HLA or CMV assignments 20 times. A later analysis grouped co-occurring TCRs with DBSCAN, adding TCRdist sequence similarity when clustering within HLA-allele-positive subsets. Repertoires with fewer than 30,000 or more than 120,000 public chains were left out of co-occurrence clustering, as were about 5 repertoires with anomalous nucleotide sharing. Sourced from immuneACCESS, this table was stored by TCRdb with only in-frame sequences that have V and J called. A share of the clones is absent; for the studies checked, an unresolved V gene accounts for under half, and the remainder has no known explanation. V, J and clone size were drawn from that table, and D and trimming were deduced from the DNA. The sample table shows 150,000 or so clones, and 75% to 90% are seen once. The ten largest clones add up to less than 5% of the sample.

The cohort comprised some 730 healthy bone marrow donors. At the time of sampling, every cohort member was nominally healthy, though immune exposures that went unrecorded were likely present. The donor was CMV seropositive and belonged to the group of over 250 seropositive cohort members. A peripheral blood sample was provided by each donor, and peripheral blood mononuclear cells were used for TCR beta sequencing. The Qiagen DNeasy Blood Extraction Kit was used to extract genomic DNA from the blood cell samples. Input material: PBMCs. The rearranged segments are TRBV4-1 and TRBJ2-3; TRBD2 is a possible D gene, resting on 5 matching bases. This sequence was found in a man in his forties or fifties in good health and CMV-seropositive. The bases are TGCGCCAGCAGCCAAGATCGGAGGCTTAGCACAGATACGCAGTATTTT. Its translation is CASSQDRRLSTDTQYF.